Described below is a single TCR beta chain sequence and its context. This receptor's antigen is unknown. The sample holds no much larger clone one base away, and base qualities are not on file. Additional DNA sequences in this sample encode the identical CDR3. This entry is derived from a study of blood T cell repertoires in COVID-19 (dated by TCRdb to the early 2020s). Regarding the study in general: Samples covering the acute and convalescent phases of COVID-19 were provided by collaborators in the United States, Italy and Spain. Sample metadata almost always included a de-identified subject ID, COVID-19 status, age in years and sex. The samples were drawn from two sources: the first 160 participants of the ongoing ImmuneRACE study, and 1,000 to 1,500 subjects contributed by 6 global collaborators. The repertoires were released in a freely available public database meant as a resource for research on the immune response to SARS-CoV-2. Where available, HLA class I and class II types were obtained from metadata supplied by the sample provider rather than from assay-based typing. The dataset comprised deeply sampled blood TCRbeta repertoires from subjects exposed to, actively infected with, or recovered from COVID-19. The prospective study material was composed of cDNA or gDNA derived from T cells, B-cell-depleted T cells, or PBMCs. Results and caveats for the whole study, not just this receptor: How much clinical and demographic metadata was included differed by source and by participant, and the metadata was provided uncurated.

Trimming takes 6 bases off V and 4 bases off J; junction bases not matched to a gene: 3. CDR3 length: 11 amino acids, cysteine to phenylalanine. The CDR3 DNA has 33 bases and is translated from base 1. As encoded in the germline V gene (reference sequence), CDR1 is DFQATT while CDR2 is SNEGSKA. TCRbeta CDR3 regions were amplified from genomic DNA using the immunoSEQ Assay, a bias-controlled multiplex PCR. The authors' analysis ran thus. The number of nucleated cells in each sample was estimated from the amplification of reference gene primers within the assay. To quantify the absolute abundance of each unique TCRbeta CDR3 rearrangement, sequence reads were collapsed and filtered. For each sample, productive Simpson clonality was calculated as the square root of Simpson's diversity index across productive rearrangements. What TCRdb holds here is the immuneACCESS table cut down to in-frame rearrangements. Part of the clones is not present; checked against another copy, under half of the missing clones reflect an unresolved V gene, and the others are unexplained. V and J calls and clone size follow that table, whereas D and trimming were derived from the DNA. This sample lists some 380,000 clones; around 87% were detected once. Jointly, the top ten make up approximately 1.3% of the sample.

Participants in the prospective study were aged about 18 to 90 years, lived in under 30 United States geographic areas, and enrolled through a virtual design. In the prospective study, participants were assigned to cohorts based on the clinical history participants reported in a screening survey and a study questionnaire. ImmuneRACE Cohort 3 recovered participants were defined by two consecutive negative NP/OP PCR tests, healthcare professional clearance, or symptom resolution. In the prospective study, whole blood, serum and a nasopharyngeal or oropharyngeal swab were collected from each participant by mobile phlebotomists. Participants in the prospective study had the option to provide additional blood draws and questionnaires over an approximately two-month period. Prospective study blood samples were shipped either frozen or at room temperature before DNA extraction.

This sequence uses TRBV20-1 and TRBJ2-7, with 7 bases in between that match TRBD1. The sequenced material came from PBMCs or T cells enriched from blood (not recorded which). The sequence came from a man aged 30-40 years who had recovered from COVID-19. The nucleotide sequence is TGCAGTGCCCAACAGGGGTACGAGCAGTACTTC. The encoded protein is CSAQQGYEQYF.